The 21 T cell receptor beta chains reported below all come from one sample, sequenced in a study of T cell repertoires in cytomegalovirus infection. MiXCR was run by TCRdb on the reads, yielding one entry per CDR3 protein. The data hold about 310,000 distinct CDR3 sequences, with roughly 16% observed a single time. The sequencing input was PBMCs. The receptors come from a human donor in good health (CMV status not recorded). Some clones in this sample may be carry-over from other donors' samples.

V and J are TRBV20-1 and TRBJ1-3; D remains ambiguous. Germline CDR1 and CDR2: DFQATT and SNEGSKA (reference sequence). The CDR3 has 12 amino acids. V dropped 6 bases and J dropped 4 bases, with 10 bases sitting between them. The CDR3 nucleotides read TGCAGTGCGAGGGAGTCCGGAAACACCATATATTTT. As protein: CSARESGNTIYF.

This clonotype was counted many times. The chain recombines TRBV6-1 with TRBJ1-1; a possible D gene is TRBD1 (5 bases). The CDR3 is made up of 16 amino acids. Germline V lookup: CDR1 MNHNS, CDR2 SASEGT. Deletions cut 2 bases from V and 7 bases from J, with 20 bases between. The CDR3 sequence: CASSESRTMESGEAFF. The CDR3 bases are TGTGCCAGCAGTGAAAGCCGGACAATGGAGAGCGGTGAAGCTTTCTTT.

The table lists this clonotype with a few counts. Mismatch with germline at one junction end may stem from a read error. This chain connects TRBV19 to TRBJ2-1, with D tentatively TRBD1 or TRBD2 (6 bases each). CDR1 LNHDA and CDR2 SQIVND come from the germline V gene (reference sequence). The CDR3 runs to 12 residues. Here the CDR3 DNA reads TGCGCATCGGAGGGACACCACAATGAGCAGTTCTTC. Protein: CASEGHHNEQFF.

This clonotype was seen at least ten times. V and J are TRBV7-2 and TRBJ2-7; 10 bases match TRBD2. V gave up 1 base and J gave up 9 bases; unmatched junction bases: 3. Germline V gene lookup returns CDR1 SGHTA and CDR2 FQGNSA. This CDR3 contains 13 residues. Here the CDR3 DNA reads TGTGCCAGCAGCTTAGAGCGGGGGGGAGCGCAGTACTTC. Residues: CASSLERGGAQYF.

The table lists this clonotype with a few counts. V usage is TRBV20-1 and J usage is TRBJ2-1, with 8 bases lining up with TRBD2. Germline CDR1 is DFQATT and CDR2 is SNEGSKA (reference sequence). This CDR3 region has 15 residues. Trimming cost V 2 bases and J 4 bases; bases outside gene matches: 7. In DNA form, the CDR3 reads TGCAGTGCTAGATCTTCTAGCGGGCAATACAATGAGCAGTTCTTC. Translation: CSARSSSGQYNEQFF.

To note about this clonotype: This CDR3 is missing its conserved last phenylalanine or tryptophan, likely due to a read error. The chain links TRBV5-1 to TRBJ1-6, with D unclear. CDR1 is SGHRS, CDR2 YFSETQ, per germline. The CDR3 is 15 residues long. CDR3 in amino acids: CASSPDGSYNSPLHS. The CDR3 DNA sequence: TGCGCCAGCAGCCCGGACGGTTCCTATAATTCCCCCCTCCACTCT.

The chain carries TRBV15 and TRBJ2-5, with 11 bases fitting TRBD1. CDR1 and CDR2 (germline): LNHNV, YYDKDF (reference sequence). Germline trimming cut 0 bases from V and 1 base from J; bases unmatched to any gene: 4. The CDR3 consists of 17 residues. CDR3 residues: CATSRDRGQGAQETQYF. In DNA form, the CDR3 reads TGTGCCACCAGCAGAGATCGCGGACAGGGGGCCCAAGAGACCCAGTACTTC.

Many counts were recorded for this clonotype. The chain recombines TRBV12-3 or TRBV12-4 with TRBJ1-5; no firm D call. The CDR3 is 15 amino acids. Trimming pared 3 bases from V and 1 base from J, leaving 10 bases between. CDR3 amino acids: CASSFGSASNQPQHF. The CDR3 nucleotides are TGTGCCAGCAGTTTCGGCTCGGCAAGCAATCAGCCCCAGCATTTT.

This clonotype was counted only a few times. The chain employs TRBV18 and TRBJ1-4; D not resolved. Germline V CDR1 and CDR2: KGHSH, LQKENI. V lost 3 bases, J lost 0 bases, and 11 bases lay in between. This CDR3 is built from 16 residues. CDR3 sequence reads: CASSPLSGSTNEKLFF. The CDR3 DNA reads TGTGCCAGCTCACCCTTATCCGGGTCAACTAATGAAAAACTGTTTTTT.

J is TRBJ2-7 and V is TRBV29-1; D call uncertain. There are 13 residues in the CDR3. Per germline, CDR1 SQVTM and CDR2 ANQGSEA. Trimming shortened V by 0 bases and J by 3 bases, and 9 bases separated the two germline ends. This CDR3 is CSVEDPASYEQYF. As DNA, the CDR3 is TGCAGCGTTGAAGATCCGGCTAGCTACGAGCAGTACTTC.

This rearrangement joins TRBV7-9 to TRBJ1-1; D not certain. Between the trimmed V and J ends, which lost 4 bases and 2 bases, there was a span of 14 bases. This CDR3 has 15 amino acids. Germline CDR1 and CDR2: SEHNR and FQNEAQ (reference sequence). The CDR3 region is CASSSAMGPNTEAFF. DNA of the CDR3: TGTGCCAGCAGCTCCGCCATGGGCCCCAACACTGAAGCTTTCTTT.

This clonotype was observed a few times. The chain is built from TRBV5-1 and TRBJ1-5, with D unclear. Germline values: CDR1 SGHRS, CDR2 YFSETQ. Trimming removed 4 bases at V and 4 bases at J, with 9 bases between. CDR3 length equals 13 residues. In nucleotides, the CDR3 is TGCGCCAGCAGCCCCATAGGAAATCAGCCCCAGCATTTT. Residues: CASSPIGNQPQHF.

This clonotype has ten or more counts. The chain uses TRBV7-9 and TRBJ2-7; D not resolved. The CDR3 loop spans 16 amino acids. Germline V gives CDR1 SEHNR, CDR2 FQNEAQ (reference sequence). V lost 1 base to trimming and J lost 5 bases, with 18 bases between them. The CDR3 here is CASSLEVQRRLHEQYF. The CDR3 DNA is TGTGCCAGCAGCTTAGAAGTACAGCGAAGGCTCCACGAGCAGTACTTC.

This clonotype turned up a few times. The chain joins TRBV6-1 to TRBJ1-6; D is perhaps TRBD1 (5 bases). V was cut by 7 bases and J by 1 base, with 14 bases left in between. Germline V gene sequence: CDR1 MNHNS, CDR2 SASEGT. CDR3 length: 16 amino acids. CDR3 region: CASNQRGFSYNSPLHF. CDR3 coding DNA: TGTGCCAGCAACCAAAGGGGATTTTCCTATAATTCACCCCTCCACTTT.

The sample holds many counts of this clonotype. The V call is TRBV7-2, the J call TRBJ2-7; maybe TRBD2 (5 bases). CDR1 SGHTA and CDR2 FQGNSA come from the germline V gene. Trimming cost V 4 bases and J 0 bases, with 13 bases left between them. The CDR3 spans 15 residues. The CDR3 DNA reads as TGTGCCAGCAGCTCGAGAGGCGGGCGCTCCTACGAGCAGTACTTC. Translating it yields CASSSRGGRSYEQYF.

This clonotype was found many times. V usage is TRBV2 and J usage is TRBJ2-5; the D gene is possibly TRBD2 (7 bases). V lost 1 base, J lost 1 base, and 10 bases lay in between. Per the germline V gene, CDR1 is SNHLY and CDR2 is FYNNEI. CDR3 length: 15 residues. Here the CDR3 DNA reads TGTGCCAGCAGTGAAGGGGGGGGGGCCCAAGAGACCCAGTACTTC. Protein sequence: CASSEGGGAQETQYF.

This clonotype appeared a few times. The chain combines TRBV5-4 with TRBJ1-1; 8 positions agree with TRBD1. There are 15 residues in the CDR3. V shed 0 bases and J 6 bases; nucleotides not matched to a gene: 7. Germline CDR1 SGHNT, CDR2 YYREEE (reference sequence). This CDR3 is CASSLDNRGNAEAFF. Written as DNA, the CDR3 is TGTGCCAGCAGCTTGGATAACAGGGGGAATGCTGAAGCTTTCTTT.

The chain employs TRBV20-1 and TRBJ1-5; weak D call: TRBD1 (6 bases). Per germline, CDR1 DFQATT and CDR2 SNEGSKA (reference sequence). Trimming left V 6 bases short and J 6 bases short, with 18 bases between. This CDR3 region has 14 residues. This CDR3 is CSATTGRGFQPQHF. The CDR3 DNA reads TGCAGTGCAACGACAGGCAGGGGATTTCAGCCCCAGCATTTT.

V gene TRBV20-1 combines with J gene TRBJ1-2; no reliable D call. V was clipped by 5 bases and J by 4 bases, with 17 bases between them. The CDR3 sequence is 14 residues long. Germline V CDR1 and CDR2: DFQATT, SNEGSKA (reference sequence). The CDR3 here is CSASREASGYGYTF. CDR3 DNA sequence: TGCAGTGCTTCCCGCGAAGCCTCGGGCTATGGCTACACCTTC.

The sample holds many counts of this clonotype. The chain employs TRBV7-2 and TRBJ1-2; D is perhaps TRBD1 (6 bases). From germline, CDR1 is SGHTA and CDR2 FQGNSA. The CDR3 spans 15 residues. V lost 1 base and J lost 5, with 14 bases in between. Here the CDR3 DNA reads TGTGCCAGCAGCTTAGGTCAGGGGCGGAAGTATGGCTACACCTTC. Amino acid sequence: CASSLGQGRKYGYTF.

The chain carries TRBV2 and TRBJ2-5, with D perhaps TRBD2 (6 bases). The germline V gene encodes CDR1 SNHLY and CDR2 FYNNEI. The CDR3 length is 13 residues. V shed 4 bases and J shed 2 bases, with 8 bases lying between them. The CDR3 sequence is CASSAGEQETQYF. DNA for the CDR3: TGTGCCAGCAGTGCGGGGGAACAAGAGACCCAGTACTTC.